A single sample gave rise to the 6 T cell receptor beta chains below, sequenced in a study of blood T cell repertoires in COVID-19. Here immunoSEQ multiplex PCR was the method, and the copy in TCRdb shows in-frame clones only, minus some. The sample has some 700,000 clones, 85% to 90% seen once. Sequenced sample: peripheral blood. Source of these receptors: a young woman with acute or convalescent COVID-19.

V usage is TRBV2 and J usage is TRBJ2-3; 7 bases agree with TRBD1. Germline V lookup: CDR1 SNHLY, CDR2 FYNNEI. The CDR3 has 12 residues. For the CDR3, the DNA is TGTGCGGGACAGCAATTGGGGGATACGCAGTATTTT. This codes for CAGQQLGDTQYF.

The genes are TRBV12-5 and TRBJ2-5, with D tentatively TRBD2 (5 bases). The CDR3 runs 13 residues. Germline V gene sequence: CDR1 LGHNT, CDR2 FRNRAP. The ends were cut back, 7 bases at V and 5 bases at J, with 14 bases in the middle. DNA of the CDR3: TGTGCTAGTGCAAACTCGGGCGGGGAGACCCAGTACTTC. Protein sequence: CASANSGGETQYF.

This clone was recorded once. The chain combines TRBV19 with TRBJ1-1, with TRBD1 identical over 8 bases. Germline values: CDR1 LNHDA, CDR2 SQIVND (reference sequence). V lost 8 bases to trimming and J lost 6 bases; unmatched junction nucleotides: 14. The CDR3 has 15 residues. The CDR3 here is CASSHATGTGAEAFF. The CDR3 DNA reads TGTGCCAGTTCGCATGCCACCGGGACAGGAGCTGAAGCTTTCTTT.

The V and J genes are TRBV6-2 or TRBV6-3 and TRBJ2-7; D remains ambiguous. V was pared by 2 bases and J by 4 bases, with 3 bases between. This CDR3 is 11 amino acids long. The germline V gene has CDR1 MNHEY and CDR2 SVGEGT. CDR3 nucleotides: TGTGCCAGCAGTTACCTGTACGAGCAGTACTTC. Its protein is CASSYLYEQYF.

This sequence joins TRBV5-1 and TRBJ2-7; 11 bases fit TRBD1. V was clipped by 3 bases and J by 4 bases; unmatched bases: 9. The CDR3 covers 16 residues. Germline V gene data show CDR1 as SGHRS and CDR2 as YFSETQ. In DNA, the CDR3 is TGCGCCAGCAGCTGGCGGACAGGGGGCGAAGGGTACGAGCAGTACTTC. Translation gives CASSWRTGGEGYEQYF.

The chain joins TRBV4-1 to TRBJ2-3; unclear D gene. This CDR3 region has 13 residues. Germline V gives CDR1 MGHRA, CDR2 YSYEKL. V was trimmed by 2 bases and J by 9 bases, leaving 12 bases between them. As DNA, the CDR3 is TGCGCCAGCAGCCAACCCGGGTCTCCGACGCAGTATTTT. It codes for CASSQPGSPTQYF.